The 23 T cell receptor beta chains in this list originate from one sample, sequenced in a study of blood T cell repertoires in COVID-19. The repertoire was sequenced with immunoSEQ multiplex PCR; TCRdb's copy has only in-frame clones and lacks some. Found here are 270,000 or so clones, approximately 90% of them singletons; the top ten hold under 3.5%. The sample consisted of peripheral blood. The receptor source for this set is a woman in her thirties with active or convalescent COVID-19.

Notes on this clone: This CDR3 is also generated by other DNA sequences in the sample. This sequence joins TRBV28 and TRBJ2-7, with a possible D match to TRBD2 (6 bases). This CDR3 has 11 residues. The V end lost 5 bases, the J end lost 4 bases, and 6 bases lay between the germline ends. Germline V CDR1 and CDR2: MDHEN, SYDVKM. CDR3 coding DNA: TGTGCCAGCAGTCGGGGGTACGAGCAGTACTTC. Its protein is CASSRGYEQYF.

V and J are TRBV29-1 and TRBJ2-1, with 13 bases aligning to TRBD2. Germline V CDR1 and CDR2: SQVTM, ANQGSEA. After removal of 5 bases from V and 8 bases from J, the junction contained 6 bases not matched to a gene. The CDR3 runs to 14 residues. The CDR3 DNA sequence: TGCAGCGTTACTGGACTAGCGGGGGTTTATGAGCAGTTCTTC. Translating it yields CSVTGLAGVYEQFF.

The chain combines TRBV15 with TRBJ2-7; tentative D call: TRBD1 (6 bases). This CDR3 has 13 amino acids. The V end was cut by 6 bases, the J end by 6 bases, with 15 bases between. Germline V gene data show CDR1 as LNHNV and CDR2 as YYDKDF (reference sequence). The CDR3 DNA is TGTGCCACCAGTACACCGGACAGAGGCGAGCAGTACTTC. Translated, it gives CATSTPDRGEQYF.

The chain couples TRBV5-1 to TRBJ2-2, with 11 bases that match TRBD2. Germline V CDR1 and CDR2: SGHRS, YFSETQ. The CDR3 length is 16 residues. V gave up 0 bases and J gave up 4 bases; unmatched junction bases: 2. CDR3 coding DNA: TGCGCCAGCAGCTTGGGACTAGCGGGGACCACCGGGGAGCTGTTTTTT. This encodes CASSLGLAGTTGELFF.

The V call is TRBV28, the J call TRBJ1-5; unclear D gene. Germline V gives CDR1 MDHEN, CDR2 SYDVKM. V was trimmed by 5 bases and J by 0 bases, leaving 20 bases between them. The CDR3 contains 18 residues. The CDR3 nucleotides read TGTGCCAGCAGTATTCCGACCGCCCGACTTTATAGCAATCAGCCCCAGCATTTT. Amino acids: CASSIPTARLYSNQPQHF.

The CDR3 DNA reads TGTGCCAGCAGCTTACGGGGGAGCACTGAAGCTTTCTTT. This translates into CASSLRGSTEAFF. This chain connects TRBV7-6 to TRBJ1-1; a possible D gene is TRBD1 (5 bases). The germline CDR1 and CDR2 sequences are SGHVS and FNYEAQ. The CDR3 contains 13 residues. The V end lost 2 bases, the J end lost 4 bases, and 8 bases lay between the germline ends.

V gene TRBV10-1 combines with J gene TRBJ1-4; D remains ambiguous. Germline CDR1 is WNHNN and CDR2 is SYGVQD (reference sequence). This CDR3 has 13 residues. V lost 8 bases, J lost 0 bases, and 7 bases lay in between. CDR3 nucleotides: TGCGCCAGCTCCACTGCAACTAATGAAAAACTGTTTTTT. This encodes CASSTATNEKLFF.

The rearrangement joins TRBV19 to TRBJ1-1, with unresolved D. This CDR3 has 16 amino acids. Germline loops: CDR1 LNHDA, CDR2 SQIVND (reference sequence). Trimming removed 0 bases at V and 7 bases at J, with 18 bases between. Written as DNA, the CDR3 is TGTGCCAGTAGTATAGATTTGTCCGGGGTTCGTGGTGAAGCTTTCTTT. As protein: CASSIDLSGVRGEAFF.

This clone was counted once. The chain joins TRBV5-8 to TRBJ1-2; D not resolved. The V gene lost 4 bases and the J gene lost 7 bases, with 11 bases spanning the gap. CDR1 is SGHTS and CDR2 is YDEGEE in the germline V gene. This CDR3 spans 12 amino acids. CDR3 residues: CASSGGGFGYTF. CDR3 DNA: TGTGCCAGCAGCGGAGGTGGGTTTGGCTACACCTTC.

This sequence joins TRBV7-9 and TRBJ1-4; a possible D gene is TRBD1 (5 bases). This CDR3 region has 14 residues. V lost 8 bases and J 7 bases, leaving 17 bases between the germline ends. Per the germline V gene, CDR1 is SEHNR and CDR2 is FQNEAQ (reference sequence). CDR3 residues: CASSVRGDPEKLFF. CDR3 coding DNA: TGTGCCAGCTCAGTTCGGGGGGACCCTGAAAAACTGTTTTTT.

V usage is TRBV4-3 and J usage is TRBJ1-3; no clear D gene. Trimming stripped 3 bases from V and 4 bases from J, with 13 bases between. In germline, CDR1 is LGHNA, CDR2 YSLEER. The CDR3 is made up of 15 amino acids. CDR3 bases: TGCGCCAGCAGCCATGTAAAGATAGCGGGAAACACCATATATTTT. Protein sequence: CASSHVKIAGNTIYF.

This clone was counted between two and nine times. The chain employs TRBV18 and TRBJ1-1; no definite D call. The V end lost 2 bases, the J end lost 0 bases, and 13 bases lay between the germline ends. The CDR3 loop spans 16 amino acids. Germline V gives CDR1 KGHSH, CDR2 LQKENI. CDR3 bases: TGTGCCAGCTCACCATCGTCCGCACTCATGAACACTGAAGCTTTCTTT. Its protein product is CASSPSSALMNTEAFF.

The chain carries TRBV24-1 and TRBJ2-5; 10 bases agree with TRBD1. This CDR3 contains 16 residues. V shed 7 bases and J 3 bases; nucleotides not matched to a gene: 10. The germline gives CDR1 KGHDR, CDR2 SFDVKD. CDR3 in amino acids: CATSPGQGGTKETQYF. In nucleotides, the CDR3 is TGTGCCACCAGCCCAGGACAGGGGGGTACGAAAGAGACCCAGTACTTC.

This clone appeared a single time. CDR3 in DNA: TGCGCCAGCAGCGTCGGACTAGCGGGGGCCCTCACAGATACGCAGTATTTT. This sequence encodes CASSVGLAGALTDTQYF. V is TRBV4-3 and J is TRBJ2-3, with 13 bases that match TRBD2. This CDR3 has 17 amino acids. The germline V gene encodes CDR1 LGHNA and CDR2 YSLEER. Trimming at V came to 5 bases and at J to 2 bases, leaving 7 bases not matched to a gene.

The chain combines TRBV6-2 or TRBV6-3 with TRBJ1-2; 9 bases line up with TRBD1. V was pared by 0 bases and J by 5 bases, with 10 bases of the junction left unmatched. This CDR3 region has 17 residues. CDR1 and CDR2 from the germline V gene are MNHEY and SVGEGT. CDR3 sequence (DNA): TGTGCCAGCAGTTACTCCACCGGGACAGGGCGTTGGTATGGCTACACCTTC. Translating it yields CASSYSTGTGRWYGYTF.

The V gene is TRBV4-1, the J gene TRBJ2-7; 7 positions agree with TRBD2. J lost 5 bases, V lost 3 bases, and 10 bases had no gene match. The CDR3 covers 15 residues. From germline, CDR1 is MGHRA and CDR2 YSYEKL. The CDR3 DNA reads TGCGCCAGCAGCCATCCAGCGGGGTCGACGAACGAGCAGTACTTC. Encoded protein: CASSHPAGSTNEQYF.

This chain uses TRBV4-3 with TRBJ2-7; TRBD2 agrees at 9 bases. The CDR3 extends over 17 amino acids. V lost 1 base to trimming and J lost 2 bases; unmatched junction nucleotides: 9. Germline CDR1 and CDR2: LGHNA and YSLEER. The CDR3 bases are TGCGCCAGCAGCCAAGTCGCTAGCGGGGATGGCACCTACGAGCAGTACTTC. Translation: CASSQVASGDGTYEQYF.

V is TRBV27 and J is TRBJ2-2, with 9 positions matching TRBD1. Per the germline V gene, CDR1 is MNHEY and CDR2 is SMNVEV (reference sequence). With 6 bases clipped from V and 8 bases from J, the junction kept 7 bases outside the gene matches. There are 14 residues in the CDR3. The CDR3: CASRRTGETGELFF. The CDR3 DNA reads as TGTGCCAGCAGGAGGACAGGGGAGACGGGGGAGCTGTTTTTT.

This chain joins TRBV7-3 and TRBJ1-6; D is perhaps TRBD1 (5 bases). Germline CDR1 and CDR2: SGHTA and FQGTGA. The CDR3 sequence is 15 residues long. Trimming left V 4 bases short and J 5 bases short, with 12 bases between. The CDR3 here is CASSYGQGNNSPLHF. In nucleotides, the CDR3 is TGTGCCAGCAGCTATGGGCAGGGCAATAATTCACCCCTCCACTTT.

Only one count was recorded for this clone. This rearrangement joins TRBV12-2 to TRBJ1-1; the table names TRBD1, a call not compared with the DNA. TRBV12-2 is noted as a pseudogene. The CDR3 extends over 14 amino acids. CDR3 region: CASRLGKGWAEAFF. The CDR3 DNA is TGTGCAAGTCGCTTAGGGAAGGGGTGGGCTGAAGCTTTCTTT.

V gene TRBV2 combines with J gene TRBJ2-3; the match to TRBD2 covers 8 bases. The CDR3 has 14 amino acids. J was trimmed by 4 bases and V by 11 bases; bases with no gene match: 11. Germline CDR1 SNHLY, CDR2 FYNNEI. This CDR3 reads CAASRGGDADTQYF. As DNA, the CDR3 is TGTGCCGCGAGTCGGGGGGGTGATGCAGATACGCAGTATTTT.

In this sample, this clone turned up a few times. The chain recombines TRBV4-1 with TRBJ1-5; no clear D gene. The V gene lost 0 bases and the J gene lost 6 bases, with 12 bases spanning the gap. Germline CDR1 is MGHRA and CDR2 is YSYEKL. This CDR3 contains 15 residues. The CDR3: CASSQDIHGGQPQHF. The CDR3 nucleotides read TGCGCCAGCAGCCAAGATATCCATGGAGGTCAGCCCCAGCATTTT.

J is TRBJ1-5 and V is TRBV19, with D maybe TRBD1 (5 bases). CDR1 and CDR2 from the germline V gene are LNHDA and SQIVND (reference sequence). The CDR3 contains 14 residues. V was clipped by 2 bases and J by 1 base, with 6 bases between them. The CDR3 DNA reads TGTGCCAGTAGTATAAGGGGAAGCAATCAGCCCCAGCATTTT. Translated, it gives CASSIRGSNQPQHF.